Given below is one T cell receptor (beta chain) in context. The sample belongs to a study of cytomegalovirus exposure and HLA in healthy donors. J lost 7 bases, V lost 5 bases, and 10 bases had no gene match. The germline gives CDR1 LNHDA, CDR2 SQIVND (reference sequence). The CDR3 extends over 15 amino acids. These donors, healthy bone marrow donors, were studied. PCR used 60 Vbeta primers and 13 Jbeta primers. Here immunoSEQ multiplex PCR was the method, and the copy in TCRdb shows in-frame clones only, minus some. Here the sample spans 90,000 to 110,000 clones, around 75% being singletons. The sample comprised PBMCs. The origin of this receptor is a man aged 25 to 40 in good health and CMV-seropositive. V usage is TRBV19 and J usage is TRBJ2-2, with 7 bases identical to TRBD1. In DNA form, the CDR3 reads TGTGCCAGTAGTCCACAGACAGGGCGCGGCGGGGAGCTGTTTTTT. This encodes CASSPQTGRGGELFF.